The sequence of this T cell receptor beta chain was determined in a study of control samples from healthy donors and cancer patients (dated by TCRdb to the early 2020s). The CDR3 numbers 16 residues from cysteine through phenylalanine. The CDR3 DNA has 48 bases and is translated from base 1. The V and J ends are trimmed by 3 bases and 7 bases, leaving 19 bases between them. Based on the germline V gene (reference sequence), the CDR1 and CDR2 sequences are MNHEY and SMNVEV. About this clone: The antigen it binds to is not known. No much larger clonotype is one base removed from it; base qualities were not supplied.

Libraries came from the immunoSEQ multiplex PCR assay. The table was pulled from immuneACCESS by TCRdb, which kept in-frame rearrangements only. Such tables lose some clones; where checked, under half of the loss comes from unresolved V genes, and the rest has no known cause. Recorded for this sample are 100,000 to 120,000 clones; around 89% of them occurred a single time. The ten top clones hold 3.5% to 4% of the sample. The sequence was collected from a woman aged 55-69 years with lung cancer. What was sequenced was PBMCs. The sequence joins TRBV27 to TRBJ1-5, and possibly TRBD1, on 6 matching bases. The CDR3 loop reads CASSFVKGGRKQPQHF. The nucleotides read TGTGCCAGCAGTTTTGTTAAGGGGGGCAGGAAACAGCCCCAGCATTTT.